These 2 T cell receptor beta chains were all obtained from the same sample, sequenced in a study of T-cell memory formation after mild COVID-19. TCRdb reprocessed the 5' RACE reads via MiXCR and lists one record per CDR3 protein. The sample includes about 290,000 distinct CDR3 sequences, 15% to 20% seen only once; the top ten take roughly a fifth. Sequencing used PBMCs or a T cell subset sorted from them (not recorded which). The receptors were gathered from a man in his late teens or twenties who had mild COVID-19 (a few samples of this study predate the infection). Cell type and time point are not known.

The rearrangement links TRBV7-2 to TRBJ1-5; TRBD1 is a possible D gene (5 bases). The CDR3 covers 15 residues. Deletions cut 1 base from V and 1 base from J, with 8 bases between. The V gene's germline CDR1 is SGHTA and CDR2 FQGNSA. The CDR3 sequence: CASSLVGTSNQPQHF. Written as DNA, the CDR3 is TGTGCCAGCAGCTTAGTGGGGACGAGCAATCAGCCCCAGCATTTT.

This clonotype was observed a handful of times. The chain uses TRBV12-3 or TRBV12-4 and TRBJ1-1; maybe TRBD1 (5 bases). Trimming left V 3 bases short and J 11 bases short, with 13 bases between. CDR3 length: 12 amino acids. In DNA, the CDR3 is TGTGCCAGCAGTTTTTTGGGGCGCGAGGCTTTCTTT. This translates into CASSFLGREAFF.